This entry lists 8 T cell receptor beta chains sequenced from one sample in a study of blood T cell repertoires in COVID-19. TCRdb keeps only in-frame clones here, not all; method: immunoSEQ multiplex PCR. The sample lists about 480,000 clones, roughly nine tenths occurring once. Specimen: peripheral blood. These receptors were taken from a man between 18 and 29 years old with COVID-19, enrolled during active disease.

The V gene is TRBV12-3 or TRBV12-4, the J gene TRBJ1-2; 8 bases match TRBD1. The V gene end was trimmed by 6 bases and the J gene end by 8 bases; junction bases not matched to a gene: 8. The CDR3 runs 13 residues. The CDR3 protein is CASSPDRAYGYTF. The CDR3 DNA is TGTGCCAGCAGCCCGGACAGGGCTTACGGCTACACCTTC.

This chain links TRBV12-3 or TRBV12-4 with TRBJ2-1; D may be TRBD1 (6 bases). The V and J ends lost 3 bases and 5 bases respectively, with 8 bases between them. The CDR3 is 13 amino acids. The chain's CDR3 is CASSFNRDNEQFF. In nucleotides, the CDR3 is TGTGCCAGCAGTTTCAACAGGGACAATGAGCAGTTCTTC.

In this sample, this clone turned up a few times. J is TRBJ2-1 and V is TRBV5-1; 7 bases are a match to TRBD1. CDR3 length: 14 residues. The V gene end was trimmed by 4 bases and the J gene end by 3 bases; junction bases not matched to a gene: 4. Germline V CDR1 and CDR2: SGHRS, YFSETQ. The CDR3 protein is CASSPSGGYNEQFF. The CDR3 DNA reads as TGCGCCAGCAGCCCATCAGGGGGCTACAATGAGCAGTTCTTC.

This rearrangement joins TRBV10-1 to TRBJ2-1; TRBD2 matches at 7 bases. From germline, CDR1 is WNHNN and CDR2 SYGVQD (reference sequence). The CDR3 extends over 15 amino acids. The junction had 4 bases not matched to a gene; V was cut back by 0 bases and J by 5 bases. As DNA, the CDR3 is TGCGCCAGCAGTGAGTCGGCTAGCGGCGACAATGAGCAGTTCTTC. This codes for CASSESASGDNEQFF.

The chain recombines TRBV19 with TRBJ2-7; 8 bases map to TRBD2. The CDR3 is 13 amino acids. V was pared by 8 bases and J by 4 bases, with 7 bases of the junction left unmatched. Per the germline V gene, CDR1 is LNHDA and CDR2 is SQIVND (reference sequence). CDR3 DNA sequence: TGTGCCAGTGGACCGGGCGGGAGGTACGAGCAGTACTTC. Translated: CASGPGGRYEQYF.

This rearrangement joins TRBV7-6 to TRBJ2-2; TRBD2 aligns across 8 bases. J lost 8 bases, V lost 8 bases, and 7 bases had no gene match. Germline-derived CDR1 and CDR2 are SGHVS and FNYEAQ. The CDR3 consists of 13 residues. The CDR3 sequence: CASGVVAGGELFF. The CDR3 DNA follows: TGTGCCAGCGGAGTGGTAGCGGGAGGGGAGCTGTTTTTT.

The V and J genes are TRBV14 and TRBJ2-1; TRBD2 aligns across 12 bases. CDR3 length: 15 amino acids. V shed 4 bases and J 7 bases; nucleotides not matched to a gene: 5. In germline, CDR1 is SGHDN, CDR2 FVKESK. This chain's CDR3 is CASSRGLAGVNEQFF. The CDR3 nucleotides are TGTGCCAGCAGCCGGGGACTAGCGGGTGTAAATGAGCAGTTCTTC.

A single count supports this clone. CDR3 sequence: CASSESASGANEQFF. The CDR3 DNA reads TGCGCCAGCAGTGAGTCGGCTAGCGGGGCCAATGAGCAGTTCTTC. V is TRBV10-2 and J is TRBJ2-1, with 9 bases matching TRBD2. V trimming: 0 bases; J trimming: 6 bases; junction bases outside the gene matches: 3. The CDR3 runs 15 residues. In germline, CDR1 is WSHSY, CDR2 SAAADI.